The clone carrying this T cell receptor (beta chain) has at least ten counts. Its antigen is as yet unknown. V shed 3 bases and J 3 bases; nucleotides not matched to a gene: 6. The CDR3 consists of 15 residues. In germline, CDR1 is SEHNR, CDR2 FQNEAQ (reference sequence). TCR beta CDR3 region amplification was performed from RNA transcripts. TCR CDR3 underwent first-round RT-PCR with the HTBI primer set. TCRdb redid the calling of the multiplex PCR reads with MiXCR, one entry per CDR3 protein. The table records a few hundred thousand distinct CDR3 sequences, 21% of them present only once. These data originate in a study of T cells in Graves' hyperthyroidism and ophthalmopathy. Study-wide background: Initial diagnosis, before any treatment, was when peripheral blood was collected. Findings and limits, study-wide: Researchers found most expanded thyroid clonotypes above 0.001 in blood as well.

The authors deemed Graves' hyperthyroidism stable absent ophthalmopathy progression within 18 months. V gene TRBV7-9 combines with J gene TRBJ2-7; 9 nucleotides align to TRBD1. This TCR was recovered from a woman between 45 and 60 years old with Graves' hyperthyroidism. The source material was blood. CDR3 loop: CASSFRTGENYEQYF. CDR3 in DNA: TGTGCCAGCAGCTTCAGGACAGGGGAAAACTACGAGCAGTACTTC.